The 21 T cell receptor beta chains reported below all come from one sample, sequenced in a study of CD8+ T cells in alopecia areata. Noted treatment: oral pan-JAK inhibitor, 5-10 mg twice daily. Reverse transcription of extracted RNA yielded cDNA, which provided the sequencing template. Here immunoSEQ multiplex PCR was the method, and the copy in TCRdb shows in-frame clones only, minus some. The sample contains about 280,000 clones, 58% of which appear only once. The sample in question was CD4+ T cells sorted from blood, obtained at week 24, from a patient treated with tofacitinib. The source of these receptors is a human donor with alopecia areata.

The chain is built from TRBV2 and TRBJ2-7; D possibly matches TRBD1 or TRBD2 (5 bases each). V was pared by 6 bases and J by 6 bases, with 15 bases between. The CDR3 totals 13 residues. Germline lookup yields CDR1 SNHLY and CDR2 FYNNEI. CDR3 nucleotide sequence: TGTGCCAGCAGGCTCGAGGGGACCTCCGAGCAGTACTTC. Translation gives CASRLEGTSEQYF.

The V call is TRBV5-1, the J call TRBJ1-5; 8 bases match TRBD1. This CDR3 is 15 amino acids long. With 1 base clipped from V and 4 bases from J, the junction kept 4 bases outside the gene matches. In germline, CDR1 is SGHRS, CDR2 YFSETQ. The CDR3 DNA reads as TGCGCCAGCAGCTTGAGCGGACAGGGTAATCAGCCCCAGCATTTT. This gives the protein CASSLSGQGNQPQHF.

This clone has just one count. The chain uses TRBV18 and TRBJ2-7; D is unclear. Between the trimmed V and J ends, which lost 5 bases and 3 bases, there was a span of 14 bases. CDR1 KGHSH and CDR2 LQKENI come from the germline V gene. The CDR3 loop spans 14 amino acids. CDR3 in DNA: TGTGCCAGCTCAATAGGACGTCAAGACTACGAGCAGTACTTC. Its translation: CASSIGRQDYEQYF.

There are a few counts of this clone. Other DNA sequences in the sample encode the same CDR3. DNA for the CDR3: TGCAGCGTTGATCTAGCGACAGATACGCAGTATTTT. Its translation is CSVDLATDTQYF. V gene TRBV29-1 combines with J gene TRBJ2-3; the D gene is possibly TRBD2 (6 bases). With 3 bases removed from V and 3 bases from J, the gap between germline ends came to 7 bases. The CDR3 consists of 12 residues. Germline V gives CDR1 SQVTM, CDR2 ANQGSEA.

This clone has just a few counts. This rearrangement joins TRBV7-2 to TRBJ2-5; D gene ambiguous. V was trimmed by 5 bases and J by 3 bases, leaving 7 bases between them. CDR3 size: 12 residues. Germline loops: CDR1 SGHTA, CDR2 FQGNSA. The CDR3 sequence is CASSQNKETQYF. In nucleotides, the CDR3 is TGTGCCAGCAGCCAGAACAAAGAGACCCAGTACTTC.

This clone was recorded a few times. The rearrangement uses TRBV14 and TRBJ2-4, with 7 bases that match TRBD2. Germline loops: CDR1 SGHDN, CDR2 FVKESK. The J segment lost 7 bases and the V segment lost 2 bases, leaving 8 bases of the junction unmatched. The CDR3 loop spans 15 amino acids. The CDR3 loop reads CASSQSRASGNIQYF. The CDR3 bases are TGTGCCAGCAGCCAATCTAGGGCTAGCGGCAACATTCAGTACTTC. Filled out from reference TRBV14 and TRBJ2-4, the complete variable domain reads EAGVTQFPSHSVIEKGQTVTLRCDPISGHDNLYWYRRVMGKEIKFLLHFVKESKQDESGMPNNRFLAERTGGTYSTLKVQPAELEDSGVYFCASSQSRASGNIQYFGAGTRLSVL.

This clone was counted only a few times. The chain uses TRBV29-1 and TRBJ1-2; D gene ambiguous. Per the germline V gene, CDR1 is SQVTM and CDR2 is ANQGSEA. This CDR3 has 16 residues. The V gene lost 4 bases and the J gene lost 4 bases, with 22 bases spanning the gap. The CDR3 region is CSVADKASSVGYGYTF. DNA for the CDR3: TGCAGCGTTGCCGACAAAGCTTCATCAGTAGGCTATGGCTACACCTTC.

V and J are TRBV19 and TRBJ2-7, with D perhaps assigned TRBD1 or TRBD2 (5 bases each). Trimming removed 3 bases at V and 7 bases at J, with 13 bases between. The V gene's germline CDR1 is LNHDA and CDR2 SQIVND (reference sequence). The CDR3 loop spans 13 amino acids. The CDR3 reads CASSIPGPSEQYF. CDR3 DNA sequence: TGTGCCAGTAGTATCCCGGGACCCTCAGAGCAGTACTTC.

This clone came up once. The chain employs TRBV5-4 and TRBJ2-3; D ambiguous. V was pared by 0 bases and J by 4 bases, with 3 bases between. The CDR3 runs 12 residues. Germline assignment: CDR1 SGHNT and CDR2 YYREEE (reference sequence). The CDR3 reads CASSLVADTQYF. The CDR3 DNA is TGTGCCAGCAGCTTGGTGGCAGATACGCAGTATTTT.

J is TRBJ1-2 and V is TRBV12-2; the tabulated D call, TRBD1, remains unverified against the DNA. TRBV12-2 constitutes a pseudogene. This CDR3 spans 15 amino acids. Written as DNA, the CDR3 is TGTGCAAGTCTCCCTGACAGGGGGCCTTACTATGGCTACACCTTC. Its protein is CASLPDRGPYYGYTF.

The chain couples TRBV13 to TRBJ2-5; D might be TRBD2 (5 bases). CDR3 size: 13 residues. Trimming pared 1 base from V and 7 bases from J, leaving 10 bases between. Germline CDR1 and CDR2: PRHDT and FYEKMQ (reference sequence). CDR3 sequence (DNA): TGTGCCAGCAGCTTAGATGGACTTGGGACCCAGTACTTC. It encodes CASSLDGLGTQYF. Looking up the rest from reference TRBV13 and TRBJ2-5 gives the full variable domain: AAGVIQSPRHLIKEKRETATLKCYPIPRHDTVYWYQQGPGQDPQFLISFYEKMQSDKGSIPDRFSAQQFSDYHSELNMSSLELGDSALYFCASSLDGLGTQYFGPGTRLLVL.

The chain links TRBV7-2 to TRBJ1-4; D perhaps matches TRBD1 (5 bases). This CDR3 spans 14 amino acids. V was clipped by 5 bases and J by 8 bases, with 15 bases between them. The germline CDR1 and CDR2 sequences are SGHTA and FQGNSA. CDR3 loop: CASSQGQGTEKLFF. The CDR3 region has the DNA TGTGCCAGCAGCCAAGGTCAGGGCACCGAAAAACTGTTTTTT.

The rearrangement links TRBV30 to TRBJ1-1, with 7 bases fitting TRBD1. The CDR3 has 15 amino acids. The V and J ends lost 3 bases and 4 bases, in that order; junction bases with no gene match: 11. Germline V gene sequence: CDR1 GTSNPN, CDR2 SVGIG (reference sequence). In nucleotides, the CDR3 is TGTGCCTGGAGCTTTATGGGCTCAGGGGGCACTGAAGCTTTCTTT. It is translated as CAWSFMGSGGTEAFF.

This clone was found a few times. The chain recombines TRBV25-1 with TRBJ2-7; TRBD2 might be the D (8 bases). The CDR3 loop spans 14 amino acids. Looked up from germline, CDR1 is MGHDK and CDR2 is SYGVNS. V lost 7 bases and J lost 0, with 13 bases in between. The CDR3 reads CASTGGGSSYEQYF. CDR3 DNA sequence: TGTGCCAGCACGGGAGGGGGCAGCTCCTACGAGCAGTACTTC.

This clone was counted once. This chain connects TRBV5-4 to TRBJ2-5, with 7 bases that match TRBD1. CDR1 and CDR2 from the germline V gene are SGHNT and YYREEE (reference sequence). V gave up 4 bases and J gave up 5 bases; unmatched junction bases: 8. The CDR3 sequence is 14 residues long. CDR3 DNA sequence: TGTGCCAGCAGCCCGAGACAGGGAGCGGAGACCCAGTACTTC. It specifies CASSPRQGAETQYF. Drawing the rest from reference TRBV5-4 and TRBJ2-5, the complete variable domain is ETGVTQSPTHLIKTRGQQVTLRCSSQSGHNTVSWYQQALGQGPQFIFQYYREEENGRGNFPPRFSGLQFPNYSSELNVNALELDDSALYLCASSPRQGAETQYFGPGTRLLVL.

The chain joins TRBV7-6 to TRBJ2-7; tentative D call: TRBD1 (5 bases). Between the trimmed V and J ends, which lost 1 base and 1 base, there was a span of 11 bases. The CDR3 consists of 15 residues. The germline CDR1 and CDR2 sequences are SGHVS and FNYEAQ. The CDR3 is CASSLVTGQSYEQYF. The CDR3 region has the DNA TGTGCCAGCAGCTTAGTTACTGGACAATCCTACGAGCAGTACTTC.

This clone showed up just a few times. The chain uses TRBV2 and TRBJ1-6, with D hard to call. The ends were cut back, 5 bases at V and 8 bases at J, with 13 bases in the middle. CDR3 length: 14 amino acids. Looked up from germline, CDR1 is SNHLY and CDR2 is FYNNEI. The CDR3 nucleotides are TGTGCCAGCAGTTTTTCCATGACGGATTCACCCCTCCACTTT. It encodes CASSFSMTDSPLHF.

This clone has only a few counts. The chain is built from TRBV7-9 and TRBJ1-1, with 7 bases that match TRBD1. Germline CDR1 and CDR2: SEHNR and FQNEAQ (reference sequence). The junction had 10 bases not matched to a gene; V was cut back by 2 bases and J by 10 bases. There are 14 residues in the CDR3. The CDR3 reads CASSLLIGTAGAFF. CDR3 DNA sequence: TGTGCCAGCAGCTTACTAATCGGGACAGCCGGAGCTTTCTTT.

This clone has more than one count but fewer than ten. This chain links TRBV10-2 with TRBJ2-5; D is perhaps TRBD2 (5 bases). CDR3 length equals 16 residues. Deletions cut 7 bases from V and 4 bases from J, with 22 bases between. Germline V gene sequence: CDR1 WSHSY, CDR2 SAAADI. The chain's CDR3 is CASMSWRAPAGETQYF. CDR3 nucleotide sequence: TGCGCCAGCATGTCCTGGCGGGCGCCAGCAGGAGAGACCCAGTACTTC.

The sample holds a few counts of this clone. J is TRBJ1-4 and V is TRBV5-6; TRBD1 might be the D (5 bases). CDR1 is SGHDT, CDR2 YYEEEE, per germline. CDR3 length: 16 residues. Trimming shortened V by 0 bases and J by 5 bases, and 14 bases separated the two germline ends. The CDR3, as DNA: TGTGCCAGCAGCTTGGCCCCAAGCGGGGGGAATGAAAAACTGTTTTTT. Its protein is CASSLAPSGGNEKLFF.

The chain recombines TRBV5-1 with TRBJ1-4; D uncertain. The CDR3 has 14 residues. V lost 6 bases and J lost 2, with 11 bases in between. Germline loops: CDR1 SGHRS, CDR2 YFSETQ. For the CDR3, the DNA is TGCGCCAGCACCTCCGGTGGCACTAATGAAAAACTGTTTTTT. Translation gives CASTSGGTNEKLFF.